The clone carrying this T cell receptor (beta chain) was found a few times. Its specificity is not known. A J-beta primer mix and a sample-barcoded 5' primer were used in a second PCR of about 7 to 12 cycles. Each CDR3 protein is one row after TCRdb ran MiXCR on the 5' RACE reads. Altogether 1.5 million to 2 million distinct CDR3 sequences are present, about 50% being singletons, with the ten largest covering more than 2%. The CDR3 consists of 18 residues. Trimming cost V 5 bases and J 2 bases, with 24 bases left between them. Germline CDR1 and CDR2: SGHTA and FQGNSA. The data were obtained in a study of blood T cells in healthy people across ages. Across the study: Template switching recovered approximately one barcoded beta molecule for every two T cells. General study findings and limits: Among long-lived donors, naive CD4+ cells were more numerous and diversity higher than in aged donors. No one knew whether donors had CMV, which possibly confounded expanded clonotype changes.

Sequencing input: blood. This TCR derives from a woman aged 40-49 years in good health. V is TRBV7-2 and J is TRBJ1-2; D unclear. The CDR3 DNA reads TGTGCCAGCAGCCGCGGAGTTTCCGACCTCATCCTCAACTATGGCTACACCTTC. It codes for CASSRGVSDLILNYGYTF. The full variable domain, with the rest looked up from reference TRBV7-2 and TRBJ1-2, is GAGVSQSPSNKVTEKGKDVELRCDPISGHTALYWYRQSLGQGLEFLIYFQGNSAPDKSGLPSDRFSAERTGGSVSTLTIQRTQQEDSAVYLCASSRGVSDLILNYGYTFGSGTRLTVV.